This entry features one TCR beta chain sequence. Everyone who took part was roughly 18 to 89 years old, and they came from 24 US areas. Two consecutive negative NP/OP PCR tests, clearance, or resolved symptoms defined Cohort 3 recovery. This sample was included in a study of blood T cell repertoires in COVID-19. Study context: Acute-phase and convalescent COVID-19 samples originated in the United States, Italy and Spain. T cells, B-cell-depleted T cells, or PBMCs supplied cDNA or gDNA.

This table comes from immunoSEQ multiplex PCR, and its TCRdb copy is limited to in-frame clones, with some not included. Of about 180,000 clones listed, about 83% are singletons. The CDR3 loop spans 14 amino acids. The V end lost 5 bases, the J end lost 1 base, and 12 bases lay between the germline ends. Germline-derived CDR1 and CDR2 are SGHRS and YFSETQ. This receptor was identified in a woman aged 25 to 39 who had recovered from COVID-19. This rearrangement joins TRBV5-1 to TRBJ1-1, with D perhaps TRBD1 (6 bases). The sequencing input was PBMCs or T cells enriched from blood (not recorded which). DNA for the CDR3: TGCGCCAGCAGTCAGGGGCCGGGGAACACTGAAGCTTTCTTT. Translating gives CASSQGPGNTEAFF. The full variable domain, in which reference TRBV5-1 and TRBJ1-1 provide the parts outside the CDR3, is KAGVTQTPRYLIKTRGQQVTLSCSPISGHRSVSWYQQTPGQGLQFLFEYFSETQRNKGNFPGRFSGRQFSNSRSEMNVSTLELGDSALYLCASSQGPGNTEAFFGQGTRLTVV.